The rows below give T cell receptor beta chains drawn from one sample of a study of cytomegalovirus exposure and HLA in healthy donors. Method: immunoSEQ multiplex PCR; TCRdb's copy keeps in-frame clones and lacks some. This table has under 200,000 clones, around 82% appearing once. What was sequenced was PBMCs. These receptors were collected from a man aged 25 to 40 in good health and CMV-seronegative. Both conserved end residues are part of each CDR3. The order of the fields is V gene, D gene, clone size, J gene, CDR3 DNA, CDR3 protein. The D gene is left open where the match is weak. Only some rows state a clone size, as once, few, many or a class for expanded clones.

TRBV2	-	few	TRBJ2-7	TGTGGCAGCAGCCTATACTCCGAGCAGTACTTC	CGSSLYSEQYF
TRBV7-9	TRBD2	-	TRBJ2-3	TGTGCCAGCAGCCGAGGCGGGGGTATCCCCCCGCGCACAGATACGCAGTATTTT	CASSRGGGIPPRTDTQYF
TRBV6-5	TRBD1	-	TRBJ1-1	TGTGCCAGCAGTCAAAGACAGGGTCGAGCTTTCTTT	CASSQRQGRAFF
TRBV27	TRBD1	-	TRBJ1-5	TGTGCCAGCGGCGACAGGGGTTTATACGGGAATCAGCCCCAGCATTTT	CASGDRGLYGNQPQHF
TRBV4-3	TRBD2	-	TRBJ2-1	TGCGCCAGCAGCCAAGACCCCGTAATAGCGGGCCACAATGAGCAGTTCTTC	CASSQDPVIAGHNEQFF
TRBV29-1	TRBD1	-	TRBJ1-4	TGCAGCGTTTGGGACAGGAGTAATGAAAAACTGTTTTTT	CSVWDRSNEKLFF
TRBV13	-	once	TRBJ2-1	TGTGCCAGCAGCTTCTTGGGGCTAGACAATGAGCAGTTCTTC	CASSFLGLDNEQFF
TRBV5-1	TRBD2	-	TRBJ2-5	TGCGCCAGCAGCAGGGGACTAGGCCAAGAGACCCAGTACTTC	CASSRGLGQETQYF
TRBV6-4	TRBD2	many	TRBJ2-2	TGTGCCAGCTCTAGCGGGGGGGACACCGGGGAGCTGTTTTTT	CASSSGGDTGELFF
TRBV4-2	-	-	TRBJ1-2	TGTGCCAGCAGCCAAGCCGAACAGGGTAACGGCTACACCTTC	CASSQAEQGNGYTF
TRBV6-1	TRBD1	-	TRBJ2-7	TGTGCCAGCAGTGAAGACAGGGGGTGGGAGCAGTACTTC	CASSEDRGWEQYF
TRBV10-3	TRBD1	-	TRBJ1-5	TGTGCCATCAGTGAGTCGATCGACAGGGGCCATTATCAGCCCCAGCATTTT	CAISESIDRGHYQPQHF
TRBV2	TRBD1	-	TRBJ2-7	TGTGCCAGCGACGGACAGGATAACTCCTACGAGCAGTACTTC	CASDGQDNSYEQYF
TRBV6-4	-	-	TRBJ2-3	TGTGCCAGCAGTGACTCGTCCGTCGGGGACACGGATACGCAGTATTTT	CASSDSSVGDTDTQYF
TRBV4-1	-	-	TRBJ2-1	TGCGCCAGCAGCCAAGTGAGGGCGACAGGGAGGTGGTGGGATGAGCAGTTCTTC	CASSQVRATGRWWDEQFF
TRBV2	TRBD1	-	TRBJ1-2	TGTGCCACGCTACTACTGGGACAGGGTGGCTATGGCTACACCTTC	CATLLLGQGGYGYTF
TRBV27	TRBD1	-	TRBJ1-5	TGTGCCAGCAGGAAAGACAGGGTTGATCAGCCCCAGCATTTT	CASRKDRVDQPQHF
TRBV12-5	-	-	TRBJ1-1	TGTGCTAGTGGTTTGGTAGGGGGGGGCACCGACAAAGCTTTCTTT	CASGLVGGGTDKAFF
TRBV2	-	-	TRBJ1-2	TGTGCCAGCAATCGGACTCCTAACTATGGCTACACCTTC	CASNRTPNYGYTF
TRBV27	-	-	TRBJ1-5	TGTGCCACAAAACAGGGATTGGATCAGCCCCAGCATTTT	CATKQGLDQPQHF
TRBV5-4	-	-	TRBJ1-1	TGTGCCAGCAGCTTTGGGCCCAGTGAAGCTTTCTTT	CASSFGPSEAFF
TRBV27	-	-	TRBJ2-3	TGTGCCAGCAGTTTATCGTGGAGGGGCGCAGATACGCAGTATTTT	CASSLSWRGADTQYF
TRBV7-3	TRBD1	-	TRBJ2-1	TGTGCCAGCAGCTTAAAGGCCAAACTTTCCAGGGACAGGGGGAATGAGCAGTTCTTC	CASSLKAKLSRDRGNEQFF
TRBV6-1	-	-	TRBJ2-2	TGTGCCAGCAAGCGGGCGGAAAACACCGGGGAGCTGTTTTTT	CASKRAENTGELFF
TRBV6-4	-	-	TRBJ1-6	TGTGCCAGCAGTGCCCAACAGGCGGCAGGACCCCTCCACTTT	CASSAQQAAGPLHF
TRBV5-5	-	once	TRBJ2-3	TGTGCCAGCAGCTTGGAGGCAGGGGCTAGCACAGATACGCAGTATTTT	CASSLEAGASTDTQYF
TRBV28	-	-	TRBJ2-7	TGTGCCAGCAGTTTCGCGACAGGCTCCTACGAGCAGTACTTC	CASSFATGSYEQYF
TRBV7-9	-	-	TRBJ2-7	TGTTCCAGCAGCTTGGGCAGCGAGCAGTACTTC	CSSSLGSEQYF
TRBV2	TRBD1	few	TRBJ2-7	TGTGCCAGCAGTGGACAGGGCTACGAGCAGTACTTC	CASSGQGYEQYF
TRBV10-2	TRBD1	-	TRBJ2-5	TGCGCCAGCATGAAGCCGGGGACAGGGGTTCAAAAGACCCAGTACTTC	CASMKPGTGVQKTQYF
TRBV19	-	once	TRBJ1-3	TGTGCCAGTACCCCTATCGGGGGTATAGATAGCACCATATATTTT	CASTPIGGIDSTIYF
TRBV7-9	TRBD1	few	TRBJ1-2	TGTGCCAGCAGCCCCACCGGGACAGGGAGATCTGGCTACACCTTC	CASSPTGTGRSGYTF
TRBV19	-	-	TRBJ2-1	TGTGCCAGTAGTATGGTCGGGGTTAGGGACAATGAGCAGTTCTTC	CASSMVGVRDNEQFF
TRBV6-6	TRBD2	-	TRBJ2-7	TGTGCCAGCAGTTACACACGCGGGAGGGACGAGCAGTACTTC	CASSYTRGRDEQYF
TRBV7-3	TRBD1	-	TRBJ2-3	TGTGCCAGCAGCTCTGGACAGGGGGCAGCAGATACGCAGTATTTT	CASSSGQGAADTQYF
TRBV5-4	-	-	TRBJ1-1	TGTGCCAGCAGCTTGCGGGGGAGGCACACTGAAGCTTTCTTT	CASSLRGRHTEAFF
TRBV11-2	TRBD1	-	TRBJ2-7	TGTGCCAGCAGCCGGGACAGGCTAGCCTACGAGCAGTACTTC	CASSRDRLAYEQYF
TRBV2	-	-	TRBJ2-3	TGTGCCACCTCCCGGGGGGCAGCTAGCACAGATACGCAGTATTTT	CATSRGAASTDTQYF
TRBV5-6	-	-	TRBJ1-5	TGTGCCAGCAGCGGAGGACAGCCTGATCAGCCCCAGCATTTT	CASSGGQPDQPQHF
TRBV5-6	TRBD1	once	TRBJ1-2	TGTGCCAGCAGCTCGGGGACAGGGGGCAGCGATGGCTACACCTTC	CASSSGTGGSDGYTF
TRBV6-5	TRBD2	-	TRBJ2-7	TGTGCCAGCAGTTATGGGACTAGCGGGTCCGGCGAGCAGTACTTC	CASSYGTSGSGEQYF
TRBV11-2	-	-	TRBJ1-1	TGTGCCAGCGGGGCCTACGGGACTGAAGCTTTCTTT	CASGAYGTEAFF
TRBV29-1	TRBD1	-	TRBJ1-2	TGCAGCGTCGTAGGACAGGACCACTATGGCTACACCTTC	CSVVGQDHYGYTF
TRBV2	TRBD1	-	TRBJ1-5	TGTGCCAGCAGTGAAAGGACAGGGGGTCAGCCCCAGCATTTT	CASSERTGGQPQHF
TRBV28	TRBD2	-	TRBJ2-5	TGTGCCAGCAGTAGTAGCGGGAGAGCGGGAGAGACCCAGTACTTC	CASSSSGRAGETQYF
TRBV18	TRBD2	-	TRBJ2-7	TGTGCCAGCTCACCCACCCTAGCGGGAGGGGACGAGCAGTACTTC	CASSPTLAGGDEQYF